The next 21 T cell receptor beta chains were all read from a single sample in a study of blood T cells in healthy people across ages. Through a sample-barcoded 5' primer and a J-beta primer mix, a second PCR was run for roughly 6 to 12 cycles. Via MiXCR, TCRdb re-called the 5' RACE reads, giving one row per CDR3 protein. The data hold roughly 1.5 million distinct CDR3 sequences, with roughly two fifths observed a single time. The source material was blood. All receptors derive from a woman aged 18-35 years in good health.

This clonotype was seen only once. Here the CDR3 DNA reads TGTGCCTGGAGCGGGACAGTAGCAGATACGCAGTATTTT. It encodes CAWSGTVADTQYF. This chain joins TRBV30 and TRBJ2-3; 7 nucleotides line up with TRBD1. Germline values: CDR1 GTSNPN, CDR2 SVGIG (reference sequence). Unmatched junction bases numbered 4, after V lost 3 bases and J lost 4 bases. The CDR3 runs to 13 residues.

This rearrangement joins TRBV7-9 to TRBJ2-1, with TRBD2 as a possible D gene (7 bases). This CDR3 is 14 amino acids long. CDR1 is SEHNR and CDR2 is FQNEAQ in the germline V gene (reference sequence). Deletions cut 4 bases from V and 9 bases from J, with 16 bases between. CDR3 region: CASSSRLGGVEQFF. The CDR3 nucleotides read TGTGCCAGCAGCTCCAGATTAGGGGGGGTTGAGCAGTTCTTC.

In its sample, this clonotype was seen many times. The V and J genes are TRBV20-1 and TRBJ2-1, with D unclear. Trimming cost V 2 bases and J 1 base, with 18 bases left between them. Germline V gene data show CDR1 as DFQATT and CDR2 as SNEGSKA (reference sequence). This CDR3 is 17 amino acids long. The CDR3 DNA reads TGCAGTGCTAGAAAAACCGCAGTGACAAGGTCCTACAATGAGCAGTTCTTC. Amino acids: CSARKTAVTRSYNEQFF.

This clonotype was seen once. The chain uses TRBV4-1 and TRBJ2-1; 7 positions agree with TRBD2. J lost 2 bases, V lost 0 bases, and 7 bases had no gene match. The CDR3 spans 17 residues. Germline V lookup: CDR1 MGHRA, CDR2 YSYEKL. CDR3 coding DNA: TGCGCCAGCAGCCAAGAAGGCGGGAGAGGCACCTACAATGAGCAGTTCTTC. The encoded protein is CASSQEGGRGTYNEQFF.

This clonotype was picked up a small number of times. The chain joins TRBV9 to TRBJ2-1; D might be TRBD2 (6 bases). With 3 bases removed from V and 9 bases from J, the gap between germline ends came to 16 bases. The germline V gene has CDR1 SGDLS and CDR2 YYNGEE. CDR3 length equals 14 residues. This chain's CDR3 is CASSGSGDLSEQFF. The CDR3 DNA follows: TGTGCCAGCAGCGGATCGGGAGATCTTTCTGAGCAGTTCTTC.

This chain joins TRBV4-3 and TRBJ2-7, with 10 nucleotides matching TRBD1. The CDR3 loop spans 15 amino acids. V was clipped by 6 bases and J by 3 bases; unmatched bases: 8. Germline V CDR1 and CDR2: LGHNA, YSLEER. CDR3 DNA sequence: TGCGCCAGCAGTCAACCGGGACAGGGGTTCTACGAGCAGTACTTC. It encodes CASSQPGQGFYEQYF.

This clonotype was recorded once. The chain joins TRBV7-9 to TRBJ1-1; 9 positions agree with TRBD1. The germline V gene has CDR1 SEHNR and CDR2 FQNEAQ (reference sequence). The trim removed 0 bases at V and 0 bases at J, leaving 5 bases unmatched. This CDR3 comprises 17 residues. CDR3 in amino acids: CASSLARGQGVNTEAFF. The DNA for the CDR3 is TGTGCCAGCAGCTTAGCGCGGGGACAGGGAGTGAACACTGAAGCTTTCTTT.

CDR3 sequence: CASSPGLRQGAQPQHF. CDR3 DNA: TGTGCCAGCAGCCCGGGACTTAGACAGGGGGCTCAGCCCCAGCATTTT. This rearrangement joins TRBV5-5 to TRBJ1-5, with 10 bases lining up with TRBD1. V trimming: 4 bases; J trimming: 6 bases; junction bases outside the gene matches: 10. The CDR3 totals 16 residues. Looked up from germline, CDR1 is SGHKS and CDR2 is YYEKEE (reference sequence).

CDR3 sequence: CASSERGRDGQPQHF. In DNA, the CDR3 is TGTGCCAGCAGTGAGAGGGGGCGAGATGGTCAGCCCCAGCATTTT. The rearrangement links TRBV2 to TRBJ1-5; 7 nucleotides align to TRBD1. The CDR3 is made up of 15 amino acids. The germline V gene encodes CDR1 SNHLY and CDR2 FYNNEI. The trim removed 3 bases at V and 6 bases at J, leaving 8 bases unmatched.

V is TRBV3-1 and J is TRBJ1-2; 10 nucleotides agree with TRBD1. The CDR3 sequence is 19 residues long. CDR1 LGHDT and CDR2 YNNKEL come from the germline V gene (reference sequence). V lost 4 bases, J lost 6 bases, and 20 bases stayed unmatched. The CDR3 protein is CASSPPCLSDRGDLHGYTF. The CDR3 nucleotides are TGTGCCAGCAGCCCCCCCTGCCTTTCGGACAGGGGGGACCTTCATGGCTACACCTTC.

This clonotype showed up just a few times. This rearrangement joins TRBV4-1 to TRBJ1-2, with a tentative D call TRBD1 (6 bases). CDR1 and CDR2 (germline): MGHRA, YSYEKL. The CDR3 sequence is 14 residues long. Trimming cost V 2 bases and J 8 bases, with 15 bases left between them. The CDR3 DNA is TGCGCCAGCAGCCAAAGCGTGGCAGGGGAGGGCTACACCTTC. This translates into CASSQSVAGEGYTF.

The chain couples TRBV29-1 to TRBJ2-7; 7 nucleotides line up with TRBD2. CDR1 and CDR2 from the germline V gene are SQVTM and ANQGSEA. This CDR3 region has 13 residues. Germline trimming cut 3 bases from V and 7 bases from J; bases unmatched to any gene: 9. This CDR3 is CSVEGTIYNEQYF. The CDR3 nucleotides are TGCAGCGTTGAGGGGACTATCTACAATGAGCAGTACTTC.

The V call is TRBV5-1, the J call TRBJ2-3; D not certain. In germline, CDR1 is SGHRS, CDR2 YFSETQ. The V and J ends lost 1 base and 2 bases respectively, with 14 bases between them. This CDR3 is 16 amino acids long. The CDR3 loop reads CASSLMTAPNTDTQYF. CDR3 DNA sequence: TGCGCCAGCAGCTTGATGACTGCCCCGAACACAGATACGCAGTATTTT. The entire variable domain, with the rest obtained from reference TRBV5-1 and TRBJ2-3, is as follows: KAGVTQTPRYLIKTRGQQVTLSCSPISGHRSVSWYQQTPGQGLQFLFEYFSETQRNKGNFPGRFSGRQFSNSRSEMNVSTLELGDSALYLCASSLMTAPNTDTQYFGPGTRLTVL.

This clonotype showed up just a few times. The chain combines TRBV4-1 with TRBJ2-3; no firm D call. V gave up 6 bases and J gave up 2 bases, with 15 bases separating them. Germline V gene data show CDR1 as MGHRA and CDR2 as YSYEKL. This CDR3 is built from 15 residues. The CDR3 reads CASRPRADITDTQYF. Here the CDR3 DNA reads TGCGCCAGCAGGCCCCGGGCGGATATCACAGATACGCAGTATTTT.

The chain has TRBV28 and TRBJ2-4; TRBD2 agrees at 8 bases. After removal of 3 bases from V and 1 base from J, the junction contained 2 bases not matched to a gene. This CDR3 comprises 15 residues. Germline V gene lookup returns CDR1 MDHEN and CDR2 SYDVKM. CDR3 in DNA: TGTGCCAGCAGTTTTGGCGGGAGGGCCAAAAACATTCAGTACTTC. Its translation: CASSFGGRAKNIQYF.

This sequence joins TRBV12-5 and TRBJ2-1; 10 positions agree with TRBD2. Germline CDR1 and CDR2: LGHNT and FRNRAP. V dropped 0 bases and J dropped 6; count of bases not matched to a gene: 5. The CDR3 covers 16 residues. This CDR3 reads CASGLVLRTSGNEQFF. Here the CDR3 DNA reads TGTGCTAGTGGTTTGGTACTTAGGACTAGCGGCAATGAGCAGTTCTTC.

This chain joins TRBV11-2 and TRBJ2-5; D is unclear. The V end was cut by 0 bases, the J end by 1 base, with 6 bases between. In germline, CDR1 is SGHAT, CDR2 FQNNGV. This CDR3 comprises 14 residues. CDR3 loop: CASSLDFSQETQYF. The CDR3 DNA reads as TGTGCCAGCAGCTTAGATTTCAGCCAAGAGACCCAGTACTTC.

This clonotype was seen a handful of times. The genes are TRBV4-3 and TRBJ2-3; 10 bases are a match to TRBD2. The J segment lost 8 bases and the V segment lost 4 bases, leaving 6 bases of the junction unmatched. The CDR3 is made up of 14 amino acids. Germline CDR1 LGHNA, CDR2 YSLEER. CDR3 coding DNA: TGCGCCAGCAGCCCTAGCGGGAGAGGAGCTACGCAGTATTTT. It codes for CASSPSGRGATQYF.

A note on this clonotype: Germline is not matched at one junction end, which may reflect a read error. The rearrangement joins TRBV5-1 to TRBJ2-5; no definite D call. The CDR3 spans 12 residues. Germline loops: CDR1 SGHRS, CDR2 YFSETQ. DNA of the CDR3: TGCGCCAGCAGCGTGTCTGAGGAGACCCGGTACTTC. Translated: CASSVSEETRYF.

The chain joins TRBV7-2 to TRBJ2-1; 8 bases align to TRBD2. J was trimmed by 5 bases and V by 5 bases; bases with no gene match: 11. The CDR3 runs 16 residues. The V gene's germline CDR1 is SGHTA and CDR2 FQGNSA. The CDR3 coding sequence is TGTGCCAGCAGCCCAAGGGGACTAGGCGTAGACAATGAGCAGTTCTTC. It codes for CASSPRGLGVDNEQFF.

On this clonotype itself: One base away lies a much larger clone, so this may be a sequencing read error. V gene TRBV9 combines with J gene TRBJ2-3, with 7 positions matching TRBD2. There are 16 residues in the CDR3. The ends lost 0 bases at V and 0 bases at J; junction bases unmatched: 4. Germline CDR1 SGDLS, CDR2 YYNGEE. CDR3 loop: CASSVGLADSTDTQYF. In DNA form, the CDR3 reads TGTGCCAGCAGCGTAGGGCTAGCGGATAGCACAGATACGCAGTATTTT. Filled out from reference TRBV9 and TRBJ2-3, the complete variable domain reads DSGVTQTPKHLITATGQRVTLRCSPRSGDLSVYWYQQSLDQGLQFLIQYYNGEERAKGNILERFSAQQFPDLHSELNLSSLELGDSALYFCASSVGLADSTDTQYFGPGTRLTVL.